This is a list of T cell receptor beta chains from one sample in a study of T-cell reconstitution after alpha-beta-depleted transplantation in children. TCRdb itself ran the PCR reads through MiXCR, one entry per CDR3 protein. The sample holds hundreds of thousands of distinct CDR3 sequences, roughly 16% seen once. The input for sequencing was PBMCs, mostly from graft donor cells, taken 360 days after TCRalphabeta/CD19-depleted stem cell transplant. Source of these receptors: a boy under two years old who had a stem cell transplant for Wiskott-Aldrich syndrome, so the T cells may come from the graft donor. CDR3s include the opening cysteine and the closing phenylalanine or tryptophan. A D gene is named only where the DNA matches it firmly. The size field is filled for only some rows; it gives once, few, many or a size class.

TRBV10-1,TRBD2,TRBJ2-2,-,CASSESAGLPTGELFF,TGCGCCAGCAGTGAGTCTGCGGGACTACCCACCGGGGAGCTGTTTTTT
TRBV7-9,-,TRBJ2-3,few,CASSSPILVGRDTQYF,TGTGCCAGCAGCTCGCCGATACTAGTGGGGAGAGATACGCAGTATTTT
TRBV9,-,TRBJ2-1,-,CASSVATAYNEQFF,TGTGCCAGCAGCGTAGCGACAGCCTACAATGAGCAGTTCTTC
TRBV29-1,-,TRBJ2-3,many,CSAGPGTDTQYF,TGCAGCGCTGGCCCGGGCACAGATACGCAGTATTTT
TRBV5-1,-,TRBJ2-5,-,CASHTGKETQYF,TGCGCCAGCCATACGGGGAAAGAGACCCAGTACTTC
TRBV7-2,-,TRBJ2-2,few,CASSLAPDRKAGLFPGELFF,TGTGCCAGCAGCTTAGCTCCGGACAGGAAAGCGGGGTTGTTTCCCGGGGAGCTGTTTTTT
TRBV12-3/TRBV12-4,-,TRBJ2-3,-,CASSLENRYFADTQYF,TGTGCCAGCAGTTTGGAGAACAGGTACTTCGCAGATACGCAGTATTTT
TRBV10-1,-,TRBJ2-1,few,CASSESGPRDNEQFF,TGCGCCAGCAGTGAGTCCGGGCCGAGGGACAATGAGCAGTTCTTC
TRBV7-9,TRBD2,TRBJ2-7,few,CASSQIPTSGFSYEQYF,TGTGCCAGCAGCCAAATACCGACTAGCGGGTTCTCCTACGAGCAGTACTTC
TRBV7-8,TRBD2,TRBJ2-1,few,CASSLTRTAGGRPYNEQFF,TGTGCCAGCAGCTTAACCCGAACGGCGGGGGGGCGTCCCTACAATGAGCAGTTCTTC
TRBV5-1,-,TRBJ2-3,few,CASSGWGSSTDTQYF,TGCGCCAGCAGCGGGTGGGGTTCTAGCACAGATACGCAGTATTTT
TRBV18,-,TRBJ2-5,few,CASSQVPRGTQYF,TGTGCCAGCTCTCAAGTCCCTCGCGGGACCCAGTACTTC
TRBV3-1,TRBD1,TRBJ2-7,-,CASSHGQGAPEQYF,TGTGCCAGCAGCCACGGACAGGGGGCACCCGAGCAGTACTTC
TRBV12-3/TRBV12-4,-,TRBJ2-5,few,CASSLLGGTGKGTQYF,TGTGCCAGCAGTTTATTAGGGGGGACCGGCAAGGGGACCCAGTACTTC
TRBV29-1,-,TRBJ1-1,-,CSVDRGWRMNTEAFF,TGCAGCGTTGACCGGGGGTGGAGGATGAACACTGAAGCTTTCTTT
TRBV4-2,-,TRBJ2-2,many,CASSQDLNRANTGELFF,TGTGCCAGCAGCCAAGATCTAAACAGGGCGAACACCGGGGAGCTGTTTTTT
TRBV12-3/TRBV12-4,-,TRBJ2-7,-,CASSPNSLTQYF,TGTGCCAGCAGCCCCAATTCACTAACCCAGTACTTC
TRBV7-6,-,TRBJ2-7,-,CASSFVREGEQYF,TGTGCCAGCAGCTTTGTGAGAGAGGGCGAGCAGTACTTC
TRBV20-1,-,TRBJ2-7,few,CSASGRSSYEQYF,TGCAGTGCTAGTGGACGGAGCTCCTACGAGCAGTACTTC
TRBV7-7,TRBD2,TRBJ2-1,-,CASSLGLAGGVNEQFF,TGTGCCAGCAGTCTTGGACTAGCGGGAGGAGTCAATGAGCAGTTCTTC
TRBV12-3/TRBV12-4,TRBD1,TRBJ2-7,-,CASSLRTGQIAYEQYF,TGTGCCAGCAGTTTACGGACGGGACAGATTGCCTACGAGCAGTACTTC